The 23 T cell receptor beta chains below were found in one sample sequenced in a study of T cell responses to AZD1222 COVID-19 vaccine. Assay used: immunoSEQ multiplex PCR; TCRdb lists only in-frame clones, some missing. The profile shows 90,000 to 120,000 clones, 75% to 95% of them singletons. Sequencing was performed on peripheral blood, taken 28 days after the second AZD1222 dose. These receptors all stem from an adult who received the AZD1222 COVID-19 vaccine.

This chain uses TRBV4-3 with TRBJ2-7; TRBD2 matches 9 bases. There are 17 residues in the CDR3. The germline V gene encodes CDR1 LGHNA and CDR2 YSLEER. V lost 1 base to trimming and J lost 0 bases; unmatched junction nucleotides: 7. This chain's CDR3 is CASSQGPAGGSSYEQYF. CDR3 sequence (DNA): TGCGCCAGCAGCCAAGGACCTGCGGGAGGGAGCTCCTACGAGCAGTACTTC.

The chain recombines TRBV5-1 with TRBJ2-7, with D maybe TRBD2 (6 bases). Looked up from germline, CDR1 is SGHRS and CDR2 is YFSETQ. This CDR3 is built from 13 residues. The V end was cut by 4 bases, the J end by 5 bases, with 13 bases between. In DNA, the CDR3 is TGCGCCAGCAGCCCCTTGGGCGGGAACGAGCAGTACTTC. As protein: CASSPLGGNEQYF.

CDR3 residues: CASSASGPYTF. DNA for the CDR3: TGTGCCAGCAGCGCCTCAGGGCCCTACACCTTC. This rearrangement joins TRBV5-5 to TRBJ1-2, with a weak D call TRBD1 (5 bases). CDR1 and CDR2 from the germline V gene are SGHKS and YYEKEE (reference sequence). Between the trimmed V and J ends, which lost 4 bases and 10 bases, there was a span of 11 bases. This CDR3 spans 11 amino acids. The full variable domain, rest sourced from reference TRBV5-5 and TRBJ1-2, is DAGVTQSPTHLIKTRGQQVTLRCSPISGHKSVSWYQQVLGQGPQFIFQYYEKEERGRGNFPDRFSARQFPNYSSELNVNALLLGDSALYLCASSASGPYTFGSGTRLTVV.

DNA of the CDR3: TGTGCCAGCAGTCGGTTAGAGACTATCTATGGCTACACCTTC. Its translation: CASSRLETIYGYTF. This chain joins TRBV2 and TRBJ1-2, with D unresolved. Trimming pared 5 bases from V and 4 bases from J, leaving 14 bases between. Germline CDR1 and CDR2: SNHLY and FYNNEI. The CDR3 has 14 residues.

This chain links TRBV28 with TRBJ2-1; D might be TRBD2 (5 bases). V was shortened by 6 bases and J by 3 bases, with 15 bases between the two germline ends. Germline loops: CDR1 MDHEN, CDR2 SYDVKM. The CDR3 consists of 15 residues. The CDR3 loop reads CASSQYLAHYNEQFF. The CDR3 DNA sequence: TGTGCCAGCAGCCAGTATTTAGCGCACTACAATGAGCAGTTCTTC.

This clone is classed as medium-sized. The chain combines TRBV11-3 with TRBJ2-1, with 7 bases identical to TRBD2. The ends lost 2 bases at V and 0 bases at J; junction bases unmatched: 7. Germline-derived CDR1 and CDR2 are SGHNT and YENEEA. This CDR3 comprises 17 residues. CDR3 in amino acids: CASSLWSSGNSYNEQFF. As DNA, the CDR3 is TGTGCCAGCAGCTTATGGTCTAGCGGAAACTCCTACAATGAGCAGTTCTTC.

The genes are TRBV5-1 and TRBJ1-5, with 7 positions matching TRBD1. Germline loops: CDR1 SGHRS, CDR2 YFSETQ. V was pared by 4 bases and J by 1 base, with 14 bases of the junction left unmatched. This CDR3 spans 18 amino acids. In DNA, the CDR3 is TGCGCCAGCAGCCCACTGGGCACCTCAGGGGGAAGCAATCAGCCCCAGCATTTT. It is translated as CASSPLGTSGGSNQPQHF.

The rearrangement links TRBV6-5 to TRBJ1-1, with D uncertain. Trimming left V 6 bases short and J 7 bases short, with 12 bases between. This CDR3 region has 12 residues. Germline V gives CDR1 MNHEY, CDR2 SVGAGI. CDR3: CASRPTPFEAFF. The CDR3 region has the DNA TGTGCCAGCAGACCCACACCCTTTGAAGCTTTCTTT.

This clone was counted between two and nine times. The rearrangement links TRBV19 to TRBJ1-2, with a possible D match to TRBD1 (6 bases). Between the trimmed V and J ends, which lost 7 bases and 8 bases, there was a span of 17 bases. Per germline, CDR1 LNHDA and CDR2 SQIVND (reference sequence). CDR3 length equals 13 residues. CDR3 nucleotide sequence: TGTGCCAGTAAGAACAGGGAAACGGGGGGCTACACCTTC. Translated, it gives CASKNRETGGYTF.

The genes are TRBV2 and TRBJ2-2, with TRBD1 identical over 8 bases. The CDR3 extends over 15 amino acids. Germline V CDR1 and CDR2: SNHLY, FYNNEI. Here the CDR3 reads CAVLNRGWNTGELFF. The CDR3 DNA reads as TGTGCAGTCCTTAACAGGGGGTGGAACACCGGGGAGCTGTTTTTT.

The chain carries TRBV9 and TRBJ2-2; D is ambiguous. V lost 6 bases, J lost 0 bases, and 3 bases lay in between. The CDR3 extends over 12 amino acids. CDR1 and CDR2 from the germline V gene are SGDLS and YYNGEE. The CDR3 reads CASNPNTGELFF. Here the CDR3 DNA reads TGTGCCAGCAACCCGAACACCGGGGAGCTGTTTTTT.

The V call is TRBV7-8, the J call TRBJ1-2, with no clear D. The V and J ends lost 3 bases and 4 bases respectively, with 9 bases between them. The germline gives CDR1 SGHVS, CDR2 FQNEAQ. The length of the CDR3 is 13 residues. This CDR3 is CASSFPSSYGYTF. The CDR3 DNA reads TGTGCCAGCAGCTTTCCGAGTTCCTATGGCTACACCTTC.

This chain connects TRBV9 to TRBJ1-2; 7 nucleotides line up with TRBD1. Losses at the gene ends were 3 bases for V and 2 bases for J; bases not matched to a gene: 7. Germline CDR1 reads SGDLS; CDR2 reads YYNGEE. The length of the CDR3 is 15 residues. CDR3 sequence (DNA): TGTGCCAGCAGCGCCGGGACAGCCTTAAACTATGGCTACACCTTC. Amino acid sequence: CASSAGTALNYGYTF.

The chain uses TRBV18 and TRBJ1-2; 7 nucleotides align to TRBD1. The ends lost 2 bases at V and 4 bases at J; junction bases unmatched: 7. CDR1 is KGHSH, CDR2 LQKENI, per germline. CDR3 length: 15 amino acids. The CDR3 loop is CASSPGTVHRYGYTF. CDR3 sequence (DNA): TGTGCCAGCTCACCAGGGACAGTACATCGCTATGGCTACACCTTC.

CDR3 protein: CASSLRNSPGYEQYF. CDR3 in DNA: TGTGCCAGCAGCTTACGCAACAGCCCCGGCTACGAGCAGTACTTC. J is TRBJ2-7 and V is TRBV13; unclear D gene. The CDR3 spans 15 residues. In germline, CDR1 is PRHDT, CDR2 FYEKMQ (reference sequence). With 2 bases removed from V and 3 bases from J, the gap between germline ends came to 14 bases.

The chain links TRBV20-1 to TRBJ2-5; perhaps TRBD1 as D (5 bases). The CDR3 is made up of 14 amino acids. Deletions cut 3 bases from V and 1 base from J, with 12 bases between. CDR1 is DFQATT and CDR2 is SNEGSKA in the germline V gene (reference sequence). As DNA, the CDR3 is TGCAGTGCTAGTACGGGCAGGGCCCAAGAGACCCAGTACTTC. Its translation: CSASTGRAQETQYF.

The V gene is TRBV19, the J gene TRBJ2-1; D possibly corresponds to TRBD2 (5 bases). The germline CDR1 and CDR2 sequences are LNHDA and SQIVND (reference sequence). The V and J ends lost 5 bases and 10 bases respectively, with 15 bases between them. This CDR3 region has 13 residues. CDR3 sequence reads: CASSVLGVWEQFF. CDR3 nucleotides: TGTGCCAGTAGTGTGCTCGGGGTCTGGGAGCAGTTCTTC. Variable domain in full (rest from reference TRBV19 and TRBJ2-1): DGGITQSPKYLFRKEGQNVTLSCEQNLNHDAMYWYRQDPGQGLRLIYYSQIVNDFQKGDIAEGYSVSREKKESFPLTVTSAQKNPTAFYLCASSVLGVWEQFFGPGTRLTVL.

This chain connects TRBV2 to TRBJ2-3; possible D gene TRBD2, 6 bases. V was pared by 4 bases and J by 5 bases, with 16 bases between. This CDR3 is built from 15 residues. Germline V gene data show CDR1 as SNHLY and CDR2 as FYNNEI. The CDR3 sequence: CASSGLGGGEDTQYF. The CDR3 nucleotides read TGTGCCAGCAGTGGCCTGGGAGGAGGGGAAGATACGCAGTATTTT.

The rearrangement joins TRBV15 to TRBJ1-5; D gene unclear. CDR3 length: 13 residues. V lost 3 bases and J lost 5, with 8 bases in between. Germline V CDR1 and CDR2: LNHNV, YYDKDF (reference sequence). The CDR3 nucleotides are TGTGCCACCAGCAGTCACAGAGATCAGCCCCAGCATTTT. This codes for CATSSHRDQPQHF.

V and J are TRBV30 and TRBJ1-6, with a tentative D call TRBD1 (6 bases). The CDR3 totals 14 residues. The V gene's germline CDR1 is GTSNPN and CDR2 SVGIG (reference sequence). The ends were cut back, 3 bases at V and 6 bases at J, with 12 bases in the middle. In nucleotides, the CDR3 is TGTGCCTGGAGCGAGGACAGATCTAATTCACCCCTCCACTTT. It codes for CAWSEDRSNSPLHF.

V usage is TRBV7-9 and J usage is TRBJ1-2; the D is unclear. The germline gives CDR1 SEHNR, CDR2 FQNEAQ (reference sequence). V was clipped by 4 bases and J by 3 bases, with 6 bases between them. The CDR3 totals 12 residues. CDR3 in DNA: TGTGCCAGCAGCTCCCTCGACTATGGCTACACCTTC. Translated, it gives CASSSLDYGYTF.

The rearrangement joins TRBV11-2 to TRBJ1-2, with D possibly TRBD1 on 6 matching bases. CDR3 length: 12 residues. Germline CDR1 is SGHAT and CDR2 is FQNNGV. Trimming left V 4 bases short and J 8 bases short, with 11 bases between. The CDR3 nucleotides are TGTGCCAGCAGCTCGCAGGGGAAGGGCTACACCTTC. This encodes CASSSQGKGYTF. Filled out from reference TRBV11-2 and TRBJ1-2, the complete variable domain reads EAGVAQSPRYKIIEKRQSVAFWCNPISGHATLYWYQQILGQGPKLLIQFQNNGVVDDSQLPKDRFSAERLKGVDSTLKIQPAKLEDSAVYLCASSSQGKGYTFGSGTRLTVV.

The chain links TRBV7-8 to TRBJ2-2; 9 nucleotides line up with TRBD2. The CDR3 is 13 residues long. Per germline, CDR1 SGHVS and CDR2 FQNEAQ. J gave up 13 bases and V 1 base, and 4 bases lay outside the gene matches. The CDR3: CASSLGLAGSLFF. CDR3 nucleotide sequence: TGTGCCAGCAGCTTAGGGCTAGCGGGATCGCTGTTTTTT.